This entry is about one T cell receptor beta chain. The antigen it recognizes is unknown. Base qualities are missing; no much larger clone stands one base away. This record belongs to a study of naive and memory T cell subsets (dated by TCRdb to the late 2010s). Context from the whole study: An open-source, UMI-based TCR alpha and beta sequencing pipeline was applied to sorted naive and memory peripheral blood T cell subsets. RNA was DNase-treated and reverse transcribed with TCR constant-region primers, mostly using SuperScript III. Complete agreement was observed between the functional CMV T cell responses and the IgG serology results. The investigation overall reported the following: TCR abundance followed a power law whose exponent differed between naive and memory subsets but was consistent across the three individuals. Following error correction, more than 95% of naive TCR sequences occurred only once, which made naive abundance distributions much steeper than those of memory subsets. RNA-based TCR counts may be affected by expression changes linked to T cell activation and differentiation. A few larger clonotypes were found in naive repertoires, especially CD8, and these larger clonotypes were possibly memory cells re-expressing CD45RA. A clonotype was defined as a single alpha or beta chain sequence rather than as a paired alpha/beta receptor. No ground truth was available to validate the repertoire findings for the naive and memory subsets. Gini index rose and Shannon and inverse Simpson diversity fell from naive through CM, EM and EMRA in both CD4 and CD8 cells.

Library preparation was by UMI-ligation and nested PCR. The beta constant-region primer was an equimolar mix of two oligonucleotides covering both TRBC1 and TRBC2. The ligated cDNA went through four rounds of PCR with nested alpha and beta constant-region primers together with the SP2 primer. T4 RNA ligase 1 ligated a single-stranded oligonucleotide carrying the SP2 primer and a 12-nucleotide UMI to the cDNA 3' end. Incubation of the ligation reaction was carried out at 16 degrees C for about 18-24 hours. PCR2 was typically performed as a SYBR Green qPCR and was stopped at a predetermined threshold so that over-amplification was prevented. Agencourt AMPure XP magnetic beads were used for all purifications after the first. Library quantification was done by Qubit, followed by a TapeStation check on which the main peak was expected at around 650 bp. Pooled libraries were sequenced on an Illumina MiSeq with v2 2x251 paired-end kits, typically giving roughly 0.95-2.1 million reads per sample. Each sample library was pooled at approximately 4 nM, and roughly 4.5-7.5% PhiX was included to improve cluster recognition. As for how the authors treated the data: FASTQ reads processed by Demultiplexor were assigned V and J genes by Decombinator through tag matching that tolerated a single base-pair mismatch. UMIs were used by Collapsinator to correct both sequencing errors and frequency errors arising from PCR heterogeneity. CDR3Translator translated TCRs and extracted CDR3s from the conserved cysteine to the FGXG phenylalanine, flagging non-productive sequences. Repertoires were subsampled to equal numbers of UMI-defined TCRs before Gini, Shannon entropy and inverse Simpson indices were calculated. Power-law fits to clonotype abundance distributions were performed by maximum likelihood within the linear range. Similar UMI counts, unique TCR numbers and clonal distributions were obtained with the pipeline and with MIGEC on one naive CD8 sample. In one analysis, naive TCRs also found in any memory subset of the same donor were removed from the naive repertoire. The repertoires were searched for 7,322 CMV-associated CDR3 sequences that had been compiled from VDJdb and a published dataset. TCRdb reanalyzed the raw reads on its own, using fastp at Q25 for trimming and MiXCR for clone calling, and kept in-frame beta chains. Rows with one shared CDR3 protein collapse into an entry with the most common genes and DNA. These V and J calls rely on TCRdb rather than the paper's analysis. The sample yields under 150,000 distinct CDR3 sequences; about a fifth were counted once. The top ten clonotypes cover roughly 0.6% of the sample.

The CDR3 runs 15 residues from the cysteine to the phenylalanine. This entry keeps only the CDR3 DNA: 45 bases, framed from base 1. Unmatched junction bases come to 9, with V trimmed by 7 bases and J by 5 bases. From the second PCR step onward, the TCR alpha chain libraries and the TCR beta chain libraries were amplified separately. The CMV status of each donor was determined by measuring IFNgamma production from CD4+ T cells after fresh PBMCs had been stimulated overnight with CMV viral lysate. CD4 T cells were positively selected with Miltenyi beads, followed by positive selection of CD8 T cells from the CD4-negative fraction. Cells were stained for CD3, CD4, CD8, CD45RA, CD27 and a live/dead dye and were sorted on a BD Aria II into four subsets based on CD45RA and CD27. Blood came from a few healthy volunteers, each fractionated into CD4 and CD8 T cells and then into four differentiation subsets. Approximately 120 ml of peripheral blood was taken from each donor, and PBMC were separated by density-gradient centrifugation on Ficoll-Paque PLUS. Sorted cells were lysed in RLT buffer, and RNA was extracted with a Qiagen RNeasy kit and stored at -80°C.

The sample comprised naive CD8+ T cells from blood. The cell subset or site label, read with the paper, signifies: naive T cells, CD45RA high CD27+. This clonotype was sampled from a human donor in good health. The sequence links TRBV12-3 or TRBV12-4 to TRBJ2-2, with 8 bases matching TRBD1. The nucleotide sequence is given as TGTGCCAGCAACTCCGACAGGGGTGTTACCGGGGAGCTGTTTTTT. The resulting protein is CASNSDRGVTGELFF.